The 8 T cell receptor beta chains given below trace back to one sample, sequenced in a study of cytomegalovirus exposure and HLA in healthy donors (dated by TCRdb to 2015 to 2018). Receptor amplification or capture employed the immunoSEQ multiplex PCR assay. A mixture of 60 forward primers for TCR Vbeta segments and 13 reverse primers for TCR Jbeta segments was used in the multiplex PCR. TCRdb's version of the immuneACCESS table is confined to in-frame rearrangements and falls short of the full clone set. An unresolved V gene accounts for under half of the shortfall where checked; the remainder is of unknown origin. This sample is represented by about 90,000 clones; about four fifths of them were singletons. Clones ranked in the top ten supply around 2.3% of the sample. Sequencing used PBMCs. The receptor source for this set is a man between 18 and 29 years old in good health and CMV-seronegative.

The chain combines TRBV18 with TRBJ1-1; TRBD1 aligns across 9 bases. Germline V gene data show CDR1 as KGHSH and CDR2 as LQKENI. The CDR3 is 13 amino acids. After removal of 6 bases from V and 3 bases from J, the junction contained 2 bases not matched to a gene. CDR3 nucleotides: TGTGCCAGCTCGGACAGGGGCCACACTGAAGCTTTCTTT. Its translation is CASSDRGHTEAFF.

CDR3 sequence: CASSPRDTPYNEQFF. The CDR3 nucleotides read TGTGCCAGCAGCCCCCGGGACACCCCCTACAATGAGCAGTTCTTC. The chain employs TRBV5-5 and TRBJ2-1, with D possibly matching TRBD1 (6 bases). The ends were cut back, 4 bases at V and 2 bases at J, with 13 bases in the middle. This CDR3 has 15 residues. Per the germline V gene, CDR1 is SGHKS and CDR2 is YYEKEE (reference sequence).

With regard to this clone: Other DNA sequences in this sample translate to the same CDR3. The rearrangement uses TRBV7-9 and TRBJ2-7, with 11 positions matching TRBD2. The CDR3 is 17 amino acids. V trimming: 3 bases; J trimming: 2 bases; junction bases outside the gene matches: 9. CDR1 is SEHNR, CDR2 FQNEAQ, per germline (reference sequence). CDR3 coding DNA: TGTGCCAGCAGCTTCCCCACTAGCGGGAGTAAGACCTACGAGCAGTACTTC. Protein product: CASSFPTSGSKTYEQYF.

The rearrangement links TRBV27 to TRBJ1-5; D might be TRBD1 (6 bases). Germline assignment: CDR1 MNHEY and CDR2 SMNVEV (reference sequence). This CDR3 comprises 14 residues. V lost 6 bases and J lost 3, with 12 bases in between. CDR3 loop: CASRTLGANQPQHF. The CDR3 nucleotides are TGTGCCAGCAGGACACTGGGGGCCAATCAGCCCCAGCATTTT.

CDR3 coding DNA: TGTGCCAGCAGCGGCCGTGGGACAGGGGACAGAGTCTACGAGCAGTACTTC. Its translation: CASSGRGTGDRVYEQYF. The rearrangement links TRBV9 to TRBJ2-7; 10 nucleotides line up with TRBD1. Losses at the gene ends were 3 bases for V and 3 bases for J; bases not matched to a gene: 12. Germline V lookup: CDR1 SGDLS, CDR2 YYNGEE. The CDR3 runs 17 residues.

The chain employs TRBV28 and TRBJ1-1; D unclear. Germline V gene data show CDR1 as MDHEN and CDR2 as SYDVKM. Trimming took 6 bases from V and 1 from J, leaving 9 bases between them. CDR3 length: 13 residues. DNA of the CDR3: TGTGCCAGCAGGAATCTAGGGAACACTGAAGCTTTCTTT. Translation: CASRNLGNTEAFF.

Turning to this clone: A read error may produce the germline difference seen at one junction end. Within the sample, other DNA sequences also encode this same CDR3. The chain links TRBV7-9 to TRBJ1-1; D not resolved. The CDR3 loop spans 9 amino acids. Germline loops: CDR1 SEHNR, CDR2 FQNEAQ (reference sequence). In DNA, the CDR3 is TGCGCCCCCAGTCATGAAGCTTTCTTT. This encodes CAPSHEAFF.

The J gene is TRBJ2-1, the V gene TRBV5-1; 7 bases are shared with TRBD2. The V and J ends lost 1 base and 7 bases, in that order; junction bases with no gene match: 8. Per germline, CDR1 SGHRS and CDR2 YFSETQ. This CDR3 has 15 amino acids. The CDR3 DNA reads as TGCGCCAGCAGCTTGCCCAGCGGGATTGATAATGAGCAGTTCTTC. The encoded protein is CASSLPSGIDNEQFF.